The 19 T cell receptor beta chains listed next were all sequenced from one sample in a study of post-analysis software for immune sequencing data. General study results and limits: About 5 TRBV segments occurring more often in patients than controls included TRBV5-6, TRBV5-1 and TRBV20-1.

These receptors have no identified antigens. The TCR beta cDNA libraries carried unique molecular identifiers. TCRdb ran MiXCR on the PCR reads and lists one entry per CDR3 protein. The sample lists hundreds of thousands of distinct CDR3 sequences; around 60% were seen once. Material for sequencing was blood. The receptors were gathered from a girl under 10 years old with multiple sclerosis.

This clonotype has a handful of counts. A read error may produce the germline difference seen at one junction end. The genes are TRBV20-1 and TRBJ1-6; D remains unclear. CDR3 length equals 12 residues. Per the germline V gene, CDR1 is DFQATT and CDR2 is SNEGSKA (reference sequence). The CDR3, as DNA: TGCAGTGCTAGAGCCAGTAGTTCACCCCCCCACTTT. Amino acid sequence: CSARASSSPPHF.

CDR3 in amino acids: CSVEARDTTNYGYTF. Here the CDR3 DNA reads TGCAGCGTTGAAGCCCGGGACACAACTAACTATGGCTACACCTTC. The gene calls are TRBV29-1 and TRBJ1-2; maybe TRBD1 (6 bases). Between the trimmed V and J ends, which lost 1 base and 0 bases, there was a span of 12 bases. The CDR3 consists of 15 residues. The germline V gene encodes CDR1 SQVTM and CDR2 ANQGSEA.

This clonotype was counted only a few times. V usage is TRBV20-1 and J usage is TRBJ2-3; D not certain. CDR1 and CDR2 (germline): DFQATT, SNEGSKA (reference sequence). The CDR3 covers 15 residues. V was cut by 0 bases and J by 1 base, with 11 bases left in between. For the CDR3, the DNA is TGCAGTGCTAGAGATTTCCAGCATGGCACAGATACGCAGTATTTT. It codes for CSARDFQHGTDTQYF.

The rearrangement links TRBV6-6 to TRBJ2-1; 9 positions agree with TRBD2. The CDR3 covers 15 residues. V shed 6 bases and J 6 bases; nucleotides not matched to a gene: 9. Germline CDR1 is MNHNY and CDR2 is SVGAGI (reference sequence). As DNA, the CDR3 is TGTGCCAGCAGCTCCCAGCGGGGGGCCGGCAATGAGCAGTTCTTC. Translating it yields CASSSQRGAGNEQFF.

The J gene is TRBJ2-5, the V gene TRBV29-1; no clear D gene. Trimming took off 6 bases at V and 11 bases at J, with 19 bases between the two ends. Germline CDR1 is SQVTM and CDR2 is ANQGSEA. This CDR3 region has 12 residues. DNA for the CDR3: TGCAGCGTAAGGGCCCGGCCAAATGAGCAGTACTTC. Amino acids: CSVRARPNEQYF.

The J gene is TRBJ2-7, the V gene TRBV21-1; the DNA was not used to check the table's D call, TRBD2. TRBV21-1 is a pseudogene segment. The CDR3 is made up of 21 amino acids. CDR3 DNA: TGTGCCAGCAGCAAAGACGTGGCGGACGGGAGGCTTTTTAATCCCGCCTACGAGCAGTACTTC. It yields the protein CASSKDVADGRLFNPAYEQYF.

The chain employs TRBV2 and TRBJ2-3, with a weak D call TRBD2 (6 bases). This CDR3 is built from 17 residues. Germline V gene data show CDR1 as SNHLY and CDR2 as FYNNEI. The germline V and J ends were trimmed by 7 bases and 2 bases, with 22 bases remaining between them. The DNA for the CDR3 is TGTGCCAGCATTCCCCCGACCGGGACTGGGACCACAGATACGCAGTATTTT. Translation gives CASIPPTGTGTTDTQYF.

The chain employs TRBV20-1 and TRBJ2-7; the match to TRBD1 covers 9 bases. This CDR3 has 17 amino acids. Germline lookup yields CDR1 DFQATT and CDR2 SNEGSKA (reference sequence). J lost 3 bases, V lost 5 bases, and 17 bases had no gene match. The CDR3 nucleotides are TGCAGTGCTGCGGGCCGGGACAGGGAGGGTACTTTCTACGAGCAGTACTTC. The encoded protein is CSAAGRDREGTFYEQYF.

Remarks on this clonotype: A much bigger clone sits one base away, suggesting this may be a read error. The chain is built from TRBV14 and TRBJ2-1, with D perhaps assigned TRBD1 or TRBD2 (5 bases each). CDR1 is SGHDN and CDR2 is FVKESK in the germline V gene. Between the trimmed V and J ends, which lost 0 bases and 13 bases, there was a span of 10 bases. This CDR3 comprises 12 residues. The CDR3 sequence: CASSQDGRDQFF. CDR3 coding DNA: TGTGCCAGCAGCCAAGATGGAAGGGACCAGTTCTTC.

In this sample, this clonotype turned up a few times. CDR3 residues: CSASRQQLDQETQYF. CDR3 sequence (DNA): TGCAGTGCTAGTAGGCAACAGCTTGACCAAGAGACCCAGTACTTC. The chain combines TRBV20-1 with TRBJ2-5; D unclear. Deletions cut 3 bases from V and 0 bases from J, with 14 bases between. Germline V gene lookup returns CDR1 DFQATT and CDR2 SNEGSKA (reference sequence). This CDR3 region has 15 residues.

The J gene is TRBJ2-1, the V gene TRBV20-1; D gene ambiguous. The CDR3 spans 15 residues. V lost 1 base to trimming and J lost 4 bases, with 14 bases between them. Germline V CDR1 and CDR2: DFQATT, SNEGSKA (reference sequence). The CDR3 nucleotides read TGCAGTGCTAGAGTGGAGACGATCATTTACAATGAGCAGTTCTTC. Translation: CSARVETIIYNEQFF.

This clonotype was counted between two and nine times. The gene calls are TRBV5-1 and TRBJ2-7; 7 bases are shared with TRBD1. V shed 4 bases, J shed 3 bases, and the junction held 7 bases outside the gene matches. CDR1 SGHRS and CDR2 YFSETQ come from the germline V gene. The CDR3 runs 14 residues. The CDR3 DNA sequence: TGCGCCAGCAGCAGCACCCGGGACAGCTACGAGCAGTACTTC. This translates into CASSSTRDSYEQYF.

CDR3 coding DNA: TGTGCCAGCAGCCTTCCCCGGAACTATGGCTACACCTTC. This translates into CASSLPRNYGYTF. The V gene is TRBV12-3 or TRBV12-4, the J gene TRBJ1-2; D ambiguous. Trimming stripped 6 bases from V and 2 bases from J, with 10 bases between. The CDR3 covers 13 residues.

The rearrangement uses TRBV20-1 and TRBJ2-5, with 10 bases aligning to TRBD2. The better agreement between TRBJ2-7 and the DNA end casts doubt on the J call. This CDR3 contains 15 residues. Germline lookup yields CDR1 DFQATT and CDR2 SNEGSKA (reference sequence). The CDR3 sequence: CSASRTRLAGYEQYF. CDR3 bases: TGCAGTGCTAGTCGGACTCGACTAGCGGGTTACGAGCAGTACTTC.

The chain couples TRBV9 to TRBJ1-1, with no clear D. CDR1 and CDR2 (germline): SGDLS, YYNGEE. V was cut by 3 bases and J by 3 bases, with 9 bases left in between. The CDR3 contains 13 residues. CDR3 coding DNA: TGTGCCAGCAGCGGGTCCACCGACACTGAAGCTTTCTTT. This sequence encodes CASSGSTDTEAFF.

This clonotype showed up just a few times. The chain carries TRBV10-3 and TRBJ2-6, with D unclear. Germline V CDR1 and CDR2: ENHRY, SYGVKD. V was pared by 4 bases and J by 2 bases, with 12 bases between. CDR3 length equals 16 residues. The DNA for the CDR3 is TGTGCCATCAGTGGGGTGATAGGAACTGGGGCCAACGTCCTGACTTTC. This codes for CAISGVIGTGANVLTF.

The chain has TRBV10-2 and TRBJ1-6; TRBD1 agrees at 9 bases. V shed 7 bases, J shed 9 bases, and the junction held 7 bases outside the gene matches. The CDR3 spans 14 residues. CDR1 WSHSY and CDR2 SAAADI come from the germline V gene. Written as DNA, the CDR3 is TGCGCCAGCACCTCGGACAGGGGTATTTCACCCCTCCACTTT. As protein: CASTSDRGISPLHF.

In DNA form, the CDR3 reads TGTGCCAGTGGACTAGCGGGAAATTACGAGCAGTACTTC. Its protein product is CASGLAGNYEQYF. This chain links TRBV6-2 or TRBV6-3 with TRBJ2-4; 12 bases align to TRBD2. The J call may be mistaken, given a closer DNA end match to TRBJ2-7. This CDR3 has 13 residues. The germline V gene encodes CDR1 MNHEY and CDR2 SVGEGT.

In DNA form, the CDR3 reads TGTGCTAGTGGTTTGAACAGGGGACACGAGCAGTACTTC. Residues: CASGLNRGHEQYF. This chain uses TRBV12-5 with TRBJ2-7; the match to TRBD1 covers 7 bases. Trimming took 2 bases from V and 5 from J; bases not matched to a gene: 3. The CDR3 extends over 13 amino acids. Germline V lookup: CDR1 LGHNT, CDR2 FRNRAP.